The 27 T cell receptor beta chains listed next were all sequenced from one sample in a study of blood T cell repertoires in COVID-19. The method was immunoSEQ multiplex PCR; TCRdb's version includes in-frame clones alone and lacks a portion of them. The table has fewer than 110,000 clones, approximately 90% seen once. The specimen was peripheral blood. The receptors were gathered from a man aged 45-60 years with acute or convalescent COVID-19.

The chain's CDR3 is CASSIRQSSYNEQFF. The CDR3 nucleotides read TGTGCCAGCAGCATAAGACAGAGCTCCTACAATGAGCAGTTCTTC. This chain joins TRBV11-2 and TRBJ2-1, with a weak D call TRBD1 (5 bases). The CDR3 is made up of 15 amino acids. The germline V and J ends were trimmed by 5 bases and 0 bases, with 11 bases remaining between them. Looked up from germline, CDR1 is SGHAT and CDR2 is FQNNGV.

This chain links TRBV9 with TRBJ1-2; D might be TRBD1 (6 bases). This CDR3 contains 14 residues. Germline CDR1 and CDR2: SGDLS and YYNGEE. V was cut by 3 bases and J by 7 bases, with 16 bases left in between. The CDR3 nucleotides are TGTGCCAGCAGCGGCACCTACAGGGTAGGTGGCTACACCTTC. Translated: CASSGTYRVGGYTF.

This clone was detected only a few times. The gene calls are TRBV15 and TRBJ1-1; D remains unclear. V was trimmed by 2 bases and J by 1 base, leaving 8 bases between them. The CDR3 has 14 residues. Germline V gene sequence: CDR1 LNHNV, CDR2 YYDKDF (reference sequence). CDR3 sequence (DNA): TGTGCCACCAGCAGAACGACGGGGAACACTGAAGCTTTCTTT. It is translated as CATSRTTGNTEAFF.

The J gene is TRBJ2-1, the V gene TRBV30; weak D call: TRBD2 (6 bases). Trimming removed 3 bases at V and 0 bases at J, with 15 bases between. The CDR3 has 16 residues. Germline V gene lookup returns CDR1 GTSNPN and CDR2 SVGIG (reference sequence). The CDR3 DNA reads as TGTGCCTGGAGGGGTGGGGACGGGAGCTCCTACAATGAGCAGTTCTTC. It translates to CAWRGGDGSSYNEQFF. The full variable domain, with the rest looked up from reference TRBV30 and TRBJ2-1, is SQTIHQWPATLVQPVGSPLSLECTVEGTSNPNLYWYRQAAGRGLQLLFYSVGIGQISSEVPQNLSASRPQDRQFILSSKKLLLSDSGFYLCAWRGGDGSSYNEQFFGPGTRLTVL.

The V call is TRBV2, the J call TRBJ1-5; tentative D call: TRBD1 (6 bases). V was pared by 7 bases and J by 0 bases, with 13 bases between. The CDR3 extends over 15 amino acids. CDR1 is SNHLY and CDR2 is FYNNEI in the germline V gene. This chain's CDR3 is CASMGQGNSNQPQHF. In DNA, the CDR3 is TGTGCCAGCATGGGGCAGGGGAATAGCAATCAGCCCCAGCATTTT.

The chain links TRBV10-3 to TRBJ2-7; 9 bases line up with TRBD1. Germline loops: CDR1 ENHRY, CDR2 SYGVKD. This CDR3 comprises 14 residues. The V gene end was trimmed by 6 bases and the J gene end by 2 bases; junction bases not matched to a gene: 5. CDR3 loop: CAIRGQGGPYEQYF. The CDR3 DNA reads TGTGCCATCAGGGGACAGGGTGGACCCTACGAGCAGTACTTC.

The chain employs TRBV7-6 and TRBJ2-3, with 9 bases identical to TRBD2. Germline-derived CDR1 and CDR2 are SGHVS and FNYEAQ. This CDR3 comprises 15 residues. After removal of 2 bases from V and 5 bases from J, the junction contained 5 bases not matched to a gene. DNA of the CDR3: TGTGCCAGCAGCTTACTTGTTAGCGGGGGAGATACGCAGTATTTT. Its translation: CASSLLVSGGDTQYF.

The chain couples TRBV14 to TRBJ2-3; tentative D call: TRBD2 (5 bases). V lost 3 bases and J 2 bases, leaving 15 bases between the germline ends. This CDR3 has 16 amino acids. Germline-derived CDR1 and CDR2 are SGHDN and FVKESK. The CDR3 region has the DNA TGTGCCAGCAGCCAGGAGGTCACGCCTAACACAGATACGCAGTATTTT. This codes for CASSQEVTPNTDTQYF.

This chain links TRBV19 with TRBJ1-2; 10 nucleotides align to TRBD1. Per the germline V gene, CDR1 is LNHDA and CDR2 is SQIVND (reference sequence). The junction had 13 bases not matched to a gene; V was cut back by 9 bases and J by 3 bases. CDR3 length equals 16 residues. The CDR3 protein is CASASPRDRGDYGYTF. In nucleotides, the CDR3 is TGTGCCAGCGCTAGTCCCCGGGACAGGGGAGACTATGGCTACACCTTC.

The V and J genes are TRBV4-1 and TRBJ1-2, with a weak D call TRBD1 (5 bases). CDR3 size: 15 residues. Looked up from germline, CDR1 is MGHRA and CDR2 is YSYEKL. With 4 bases removed from V and 4 bases from J, the gap between germline ends came to 16 bases. CDR3 amino acids: CASSLPGQGGYGYTF. The CDR3 DNA reads TGCGCCAGCAGCCTCCCCGGTCAGGGTGGCTATGGCTACACCTTC.

This chain joins TRBV27 and TRBJ1-1; D not certain. The CDR3 totals 14 residues. CDR1 and CDR2 (germline): MNHEY, SMNVEV (reference sequence). V was trimmed by 3 bases and J by 5 bases, leaving 13 bases between them. CDR3 sequence reads: CASSFGVTGTEAFF. CDR3 sequence (DNA): TGTGCCAGCAGTTTCGGGGTAACGGGAACTGAAGCTTTCTTT.

The gene calls are TRBV9 and TRBJ1-6; unclear D gene. The CDR3 spans 17 residues. CDR1 and CDR2 (germline): SGDLS, YYNGEE. Trimming took 0 bases from V and 0 from J, leaving 10 bases between them. DNA of the CDR3: TGTGCCAGCAGCGTAGACATTCGGAGCTCCTATAATTCACCCCTCCACTTT. Protein product: CASSVDIRSSYNSPLHF.

Turning to this clone: Sequence at one end of the junction differs from germline and may be a read error. This chain links TRBV7-9 with TRBJ2-7, with D perhaps matching TRBD1 (6 bases). The CDR3 contains 12 residues. Germline V gives CDR1 SEHNR, CDR2 FQNEAQ (reference sequence). The chain's CDR3 is CASSLGAYEQCF. CDR3 in DNA: TGTGCCAGCAGCTTGGGGGCCTACGAGCAGTGCTTC.

The CDR3 spells CASSLEGVDGYTF. In DNA form, the CDR3 reads TGCGCCAGCAGCTTGGAGGGGGTTGACGGCTACACCTTC. This chain links TRBV5-1 with TRBJ1-2, with D possibly matching TRBD1 (6 bases). The V gene lost 0 bases and the J gene lost 8 bases, with 11 bases spanning the gap. The CDR3 is made up of 13 amino acids. Germline CDR1 is SGHRS and CDR2 is YFSETQ.

This clone was counted once. The chain employs TRBV25-1 and TRBJ1-1; tentative D call: TRBD1 (6 bases). The CDR3 extends over 12 amino acids. The V gene lost 6 bases and the J gene lost 4 bases, with 9 bases spanning the gap. Looked up from germline, CDR1 is MGHDK and CDR2 is SYGVNS. For the CDR3, the DNA is TGTGCCAGCAGGGCAGGGGCCACTGAAGCTTTCTTT. As protein: CASRAGATEAFF.

The V and J genes are TRBV12-5 and TRBJ2-3, with 9 bases matching TRBD1. Germline CDR1 is LGHNT and CDR2 is FRNRAP. J gave up 3 bases and V 3 bases, and 10 bases lay outside the gene matches. The CDR3 has 17 residues. The chain's CDR3 is CASGLKQGAGFTDTQYF. CDR3 in DNA: TGTGCTAGTGGTTTAAAACAGGGGGCGGGATTTACAGATACGCAGTATTTT.

The chain uses TRBV4-1 and TRBJ1-5; 9 bases are shared with TRBD1. Trimming at V came to 4 bases and at J to 7 bases, leaving 14 bases not matched to a gene. In germline, CDR1 is MGHRA, CDR2 YSYEKL. This CDR3 contains 17 residues. Here the CDR3 reads CASSLRSTGGSGQPQHF. In nucleotides, the CDR3 is TGCGCCAGCAGCCTCCGATCAACAGGGGGCTCGGGACAGCCCCAGCATTTT.

The chain employs TRBV9 and TRBJ2-1, with D maybe TRBD1 (6 bases). Germline-derived CDR1 and CDR2 are SGDLS and YYNGEE. V was trimmed by 0 bases and J by 3 bases, leaving 19 bases between them. The CDR3 sequence is 18 residues long. Written as DNA, the CDR3 is TGTGCCAGCAGCGTAGCTCTGGCAGGGGACCGCATCTACAATGAGCAGTTCTTC. Amino acids: CASSVALAGDRIYNEQFF.

The rearrangement joins TRBV3-1 (or the pseudogene TRBV3-2) to TRBJ2-7; 7 positions agree with TRBD1. Germline V gene sequence: CDR1 LGHDT, CDR2 YNNKEL (reference sequence). After removal of 5 bases from V and 6 bases from J, the junction contained 4 bases not matched to a gene. The CDR3 covers 12 residues. CDR3: CASSMTGTEQYF. CDR3 DNA: TGTGCCAGCAGCATGACAGGGACCGAGCAGTACTTC.

V gene TRBV7-2 combines with J gene TRBJ2-3; D uncertain. This CDR3 has 12 amino acids. Per the germline V gene, CDR1 is SGHTA and CDR2 is FQGNSA. Trimming pared 3 bases from V and 4 bases from J, leaving 5 bases between. CDR3 sequence reads: CASSFRSDTQYF. As DNA, the CDR3 is TGTGCCAGCAGCTTCAGGTCAGATACGCAGTATTTT.

The CDR3 DNA sequence: TGTGCCAGCAGCCTCAGGGCTGGCTACACCTTC. This sequence encodes CASSLRAGYTF. The gene calls are TRBV28 and TRBJ1-2; possible D gene TRBD1, 5 bases. The V end was cut by 6 bases, the J end by 7 bases, with 9 bases between. The CDR3 runs to 11 residues. The germline CDR1 and CDR2 sequences are MDHEN and SYDVKM.

The chain is built from TRBV28 and TRBJ1-2; D is uncertain. The CDR3 is made up of 15 amino acids. V was clipped by 1 base and J by 5 bases, with 14 bases between them. CDR1 is MDHEN and CDR2 is SYDVKM in the germline V gene. Here the CDR3 reads CASSLYRERGYGYTF. The CDR3 region has the DNA TGTGCCAGCAGTTTATATAGGGAGAGAGGGTATGGCTACACCTTC.

The chain recombines TRBV9 with TRBJ1-6; 11 bases align to TRBD1. With V trimmed by 0 bases and J by 6 bases, 5 bases remained unmatched. The CDR3 sequence is 17 residues long. Germline CDR1 SGDLS, CDR2 YYNGEE. CDR3 sequence: CASSVAGTGGGNSPLHF. Written as DNA, the CDR3 is TGTGCCAGCAGCGTAGCAGGGACAGGGGGAGGTAATTCACCCCTCCACTTT.

The chain recombines TRBV7-2 with TRBJ2-3, with 7 nucleotides matching TRBD1. CDR1 and CDR2 from the germline V gene are SGHTA and FQGNSA. There are 14 residues in the CDR3. V dropped 3 bases and J dropped 2; count of bases not matched to a gene: 2. This chain's CDR3 is CASSFTGATDTQYF. Written as DNA, the CDR3 is TGTGCCAGCAGCTTCACAGGGGCCACAGATACGCAGTATTTT.

This chain uses TRBV11-2 with TRBJ1-2, with a weak D call TRBD1 (5 bases). The ends were cut back, 5 bases at V and 4 bases at J, with 14 bases in the middle. Germline values: CDR1 SGHAT, CDR2 FQNNGV. The CDR3 loop spans 14 amino acids. The CDR3 sequence is CASSTTGGGYGYTF. The CDR3 region has the DNA TGTGCCAGCAGCACCACGGGGGGGGGCTATGGCTACACCTTC. Looking up the rest from reference TRBV11-2 and TRBJ1-2 gives the full variable domain: EAGVAQSPRYKIIEKRQSVAFWCNPISGHATLYWYQQILGQGPKLLIQFQNNGVVDDSQLPKDRFSAERLKGVDSTLKIQPAKLEDSAVYLCASSTTGGGYGYTFGSGTRLTVV.

The rearrangement links TRBV27 to TRBJ1-5, with 7 bases fitting TRBD1. This CDR3 has 15 amino acids. Germline V lookup: CDR1 MNHEY, CDR2 SMNVEV (reference sequence). Trimming removed 6 bases from V and 0 bases from J; junction bases left unmatched: 5. CDR3 sequence reads: CASRDHRGSNQPQHF. The CDR3 bases are TGTGCCAGCAGGGACCACAGGGGTAGCAATCAGCCCCAGCATTTT.

The chain recombines TRBV7-9 with TRBJ1-5; D possibly corresponds to TRBD1 (5 bases). V dropped 3 bases and J dropped 6 bases, with 18 bases sitting between them. This CDR3 region has 16 residues. Per germline, CDR1 SEHNR and CDR2 FQNEAQ (reference sequence). In DNA form, the CDR3 reads TGTGCCAGCAGCTTGGGGGATGGGAGGGCTGGTCAGCCCCAGCATTTT. Amino acid sequence: CASSLGDGRAGQPQHF.